This T cell receptor (beta chain) was captured in a study of blood T cells in healthy people across ages. The CDR3 loop spans 13 amino acids. With 0 bases removed from V and 4 bases from J, the gap between germline ends came to 6 bases. CDR1 LGHNA and CDR2 YSLEER come from the germline V gene. The authors ran a second PCR of roughly 6 to 11 cycles using a sample-barcoded 5' primer and a J-beta primer mix. TCRdb called the 5' RACE reads again in MiXCR, with one record for every CDR3 protein. Counted here are about 1.8 million distinct CDR3 sequences, roughly 50% occurring once; the ten biggest clones make up around 2.1%. This clonotype appeared many times.

Sequenced input: blood. The chain carries TRBV4-3 and TRBJ1-2, with D possibly being TRBD1 (6 bases). This TCR was recovered from a woman between 40 and 50 years old in good health. The DNA of the CDR3 is TGCGCCAGCAGCCAAGACAGGGGCTATGGCTACACCTTC. Protein: CASSQDRGYGYTF.